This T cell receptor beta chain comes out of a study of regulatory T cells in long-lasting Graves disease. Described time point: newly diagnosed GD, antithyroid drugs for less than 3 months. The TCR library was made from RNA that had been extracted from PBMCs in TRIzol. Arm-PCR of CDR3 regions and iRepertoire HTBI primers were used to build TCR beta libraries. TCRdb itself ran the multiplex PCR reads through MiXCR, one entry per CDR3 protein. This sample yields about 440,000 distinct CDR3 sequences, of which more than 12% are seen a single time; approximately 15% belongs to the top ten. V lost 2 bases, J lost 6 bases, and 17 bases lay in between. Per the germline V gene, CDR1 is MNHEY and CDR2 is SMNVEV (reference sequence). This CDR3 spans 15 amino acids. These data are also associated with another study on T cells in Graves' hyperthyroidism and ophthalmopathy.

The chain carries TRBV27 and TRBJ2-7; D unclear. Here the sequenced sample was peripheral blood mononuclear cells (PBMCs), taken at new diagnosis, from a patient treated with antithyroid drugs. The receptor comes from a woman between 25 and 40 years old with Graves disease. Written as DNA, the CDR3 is TGTGCCAGCAGTTTAGTCATGGACCCACGACTCGAGCAGTACTTC. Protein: CASSLVMDPRLEQYF.